This TCR beta chain was captured in a study of T-cell reconstitution after alpha-beta-depleted transplantation in children. Preparing the TCRbeta library involved the use of unique molecular identifiers. TCRdb recomputed calls from the PCR reads with MiXCR, one row per CDR3 protein. The sample records around 960,000 distinct CDR3 sequences, 25% to 35% being singletons. To note about this clonotype: Its antigen is undetermined.

This CDR3 region has 15 residues. The ends were cut back, 5 bases at V and 2 bases at J, with 14 bases in the middle. Germline CDR1 and CDR2: SGHVS and FQNEAQ. General study findings and limits: TCRbeta diversity was high at day 60 in some patients (a result of surviving recipient T cells and thymic progenitors). As was reported, about two months after transplant, alpha-beta T cells came from several hundred expanded graft clones. Diversity and T-cell counts at one year after transplant derived mostly from new T cells.

This material consisted of PBMCs, mostly from graft donor cells, taken 360 days after TCRalphabeta/CD19-depleted stem cell transplant. This sequence joins TRBV7-8 and TRBJ2-3, with TRBD2 as a possible D gene (5 bases). This TCR was recovered from a boy in the first two years of life who had a stem cell transplant for SCID, so the T cells may come from the graft donor. Here the CDR3 reads CASSPRTGITDTQYF. The CDR3 DNA follows: TGTGCCAGCAGCCCCCGAACGGGAATCACAGATACGCAGTATTTT.